This TCR beta chain was profiled in a study of PD-1 blockade in classical Hodgkin lymphoma. Study-level results: Compared with healthy donors, newly diagnosed patients reportedly showed lower baseline TCR diversity.

Comments on this clone: Its antigen is unknown.

The time point here: cycle 4 day 1 (C4D1), after less than 7 weeks of nivolumab. Every one of the patients relapsed after autologous stem cell transplantation (brentuximab vedotin exposure was variable). Magnetic negative selection was used to purify CD4+ T cells from PBMCs that had been thawed. Reported best responses ranged across complete response, partial response or progressive disease. Measured with immunoSEQ multiplex PCR; TCRdb has only the in-frame clones, and not every one. This sample has about 18,000 clones, with 65% to 80% found just once. Germline V gene lookup returns CDR1 MGHRA and CDR2 YSYEKL. The CDR3 spans 18 residues. V lost 4 bases, J lost 0 bases, and 10 bases stayed unmatched.

This sequence was found in a human donor with classical Hodgkin lymphoma. Specimen: CD4+ T cells from blood, collected before the fourth cycle of nivolumab. The chain combines TRBV4-1 with TRBJ2-7; 12 nucleotides line up with TRBD2. The CDR3 loop is CASSPRASGRAPSYEQYF. In DNA, the CDR3 is TGCGCCAGCAGCCCCAGGGCTAGCGGGAGGGCTCCCTCCTACGAGCAGTACTTC.